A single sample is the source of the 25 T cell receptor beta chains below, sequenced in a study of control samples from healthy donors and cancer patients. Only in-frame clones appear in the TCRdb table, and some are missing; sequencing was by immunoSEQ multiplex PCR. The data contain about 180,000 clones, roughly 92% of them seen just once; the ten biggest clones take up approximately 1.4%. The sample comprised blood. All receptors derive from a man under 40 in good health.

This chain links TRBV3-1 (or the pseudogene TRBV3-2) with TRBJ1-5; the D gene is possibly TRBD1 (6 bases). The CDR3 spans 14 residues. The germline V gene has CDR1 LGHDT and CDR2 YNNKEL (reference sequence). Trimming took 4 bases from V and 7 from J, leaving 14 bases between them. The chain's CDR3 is CASSLRGGGQPQHF. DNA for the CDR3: TGTGCCAGCAGCCTCAGGGGCGGAGGGCAGCCCCAGCATTTT.

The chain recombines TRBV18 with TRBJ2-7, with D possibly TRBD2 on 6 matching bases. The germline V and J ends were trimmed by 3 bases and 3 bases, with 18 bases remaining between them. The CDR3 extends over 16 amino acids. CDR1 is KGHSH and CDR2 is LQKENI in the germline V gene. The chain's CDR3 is CASSPALTGVSYEQYF. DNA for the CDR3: TGTGCCAGCTCACCCGCACTTACGGGGGTAAGCTACGAGCAGTACTTC.

The DNA for the CDR3 is TGCGCCAGCAGCCCGCAGGGGGGACAGGGGGTCGGCTACACCTTC. It codes for CASSPQGGQGVGYTF. The chain couples TRBV4-1 to TRBJ1-2, with TRBD1 matching 11 bases. Germline V gene lookup returns CDR1 MGHRA and CDR2 YSYEKL. The V gene end was trimmed by 4 bases and the J gene end by 8 bases; junction bases not matched to a gene: 9. The CDR3 extends over 15 amino acids.

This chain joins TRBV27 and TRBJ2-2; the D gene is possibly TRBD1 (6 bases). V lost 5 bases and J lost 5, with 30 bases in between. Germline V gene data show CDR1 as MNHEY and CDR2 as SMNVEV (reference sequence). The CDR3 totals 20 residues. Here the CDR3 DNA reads TGTGCCAGCAGTCCACCCCCCCTCAAATTTGGGGGCGAAGGAACCGGGGAGCTGTTTTTT. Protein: CASSPPPLKFGGEGTGELFF.

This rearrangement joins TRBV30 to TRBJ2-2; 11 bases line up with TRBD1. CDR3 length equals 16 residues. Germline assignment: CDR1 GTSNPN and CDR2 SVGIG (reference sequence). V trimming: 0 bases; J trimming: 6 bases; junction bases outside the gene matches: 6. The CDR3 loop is CAWSVLPGQGAGELFF. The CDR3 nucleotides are TGTGCCTGGAGTGTACTCCCGGGACAGGGGGCCGGGGAGCTGTTTTTT.

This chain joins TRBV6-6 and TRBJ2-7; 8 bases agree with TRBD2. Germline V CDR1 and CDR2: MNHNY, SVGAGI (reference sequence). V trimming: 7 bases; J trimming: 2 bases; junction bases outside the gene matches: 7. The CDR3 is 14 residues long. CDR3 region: CASKEAGGTYEQYF. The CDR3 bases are TGTGCCAGCAAGGAGGCGGGAGGTACCTACGAGCAGTACTTC.

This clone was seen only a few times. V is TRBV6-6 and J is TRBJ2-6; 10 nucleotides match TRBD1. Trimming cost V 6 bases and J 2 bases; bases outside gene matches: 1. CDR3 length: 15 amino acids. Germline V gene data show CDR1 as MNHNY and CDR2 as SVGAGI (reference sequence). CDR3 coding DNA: TGTGCCAGCAGGACAGGGGGCGCTGGGGCCAACGTCCTGACTTTC. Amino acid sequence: CASRTGGAGANVLTF.

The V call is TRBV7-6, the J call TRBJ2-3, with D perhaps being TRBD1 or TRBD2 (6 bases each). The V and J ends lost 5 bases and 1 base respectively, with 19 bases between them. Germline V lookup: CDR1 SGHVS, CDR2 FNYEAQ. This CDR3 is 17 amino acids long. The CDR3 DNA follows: TGTGCCAGCAGCCCCACCTCTGGGGGGCGAGGCACAGATACGCAGTATTTT. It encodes CASSPTSGGRGTDTQYF.

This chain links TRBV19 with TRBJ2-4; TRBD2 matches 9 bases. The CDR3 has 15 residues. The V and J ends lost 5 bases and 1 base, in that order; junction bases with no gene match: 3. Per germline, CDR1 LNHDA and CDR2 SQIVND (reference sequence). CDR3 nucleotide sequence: TGTGCCAGTAGTCACAGCGGGGGGGCCAAAAACATTCAGTACTTC. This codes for CASSHSGGAKNIQYF.

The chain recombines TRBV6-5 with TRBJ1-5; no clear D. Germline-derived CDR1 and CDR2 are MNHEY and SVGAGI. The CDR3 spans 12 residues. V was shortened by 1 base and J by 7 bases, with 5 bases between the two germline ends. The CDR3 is CASSYFWQPQHF. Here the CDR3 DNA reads TGTGCCAGCAGTTACTTCTGGCAGCCCCAGCATTTT.

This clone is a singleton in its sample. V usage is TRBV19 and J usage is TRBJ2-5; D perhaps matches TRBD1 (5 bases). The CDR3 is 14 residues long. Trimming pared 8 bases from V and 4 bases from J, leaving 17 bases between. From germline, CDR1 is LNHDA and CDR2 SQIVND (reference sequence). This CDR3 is CASSRATNRETQYF. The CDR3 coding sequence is TGTGCCAGTTCCAGGGCGACGAACCGAGAGACCCAGTACTTC.

In nucleotides, the CDR3 is TGTGCCAGCAGTGAAATAGGAAGTTCACCCCTCCACTTT. Its translation: CASSEIGSSPLHF. The chain joins TRBV25-1 to TRBJ1-6; D remains unclear. The CDR3 sequence is 13 residues long. CDR1 and CDR2 (germline): MGHDK, SYGVNS. V dropped 2 bases and J dropped 9 bases, with 8 bases sitting between them.

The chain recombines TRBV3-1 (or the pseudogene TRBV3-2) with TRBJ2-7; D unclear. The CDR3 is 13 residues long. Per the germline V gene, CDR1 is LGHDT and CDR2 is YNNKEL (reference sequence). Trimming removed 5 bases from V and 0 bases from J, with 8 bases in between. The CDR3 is CASSVYGSYEQYF. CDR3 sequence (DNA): TGTGCCAGCAGCGTCTATGGCTCCTACGAGCAGTACTTC.

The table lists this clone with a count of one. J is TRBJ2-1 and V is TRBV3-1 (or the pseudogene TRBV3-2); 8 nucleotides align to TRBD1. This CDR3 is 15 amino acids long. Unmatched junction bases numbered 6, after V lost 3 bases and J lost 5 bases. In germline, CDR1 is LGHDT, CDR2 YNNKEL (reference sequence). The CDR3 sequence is CASSQRQGKNNEQFF. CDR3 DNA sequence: TGTGCCAGCAGCCAGAGACAGGGGAAGAACAATGAGCAGTTCTTC.

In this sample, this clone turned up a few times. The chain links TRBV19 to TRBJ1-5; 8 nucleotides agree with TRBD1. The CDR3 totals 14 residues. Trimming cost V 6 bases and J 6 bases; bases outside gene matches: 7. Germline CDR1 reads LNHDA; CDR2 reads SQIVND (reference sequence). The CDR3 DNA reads TGTGCCAGTAGGCAGGGGGCCAAGGGTCAGCCCCAGCATTTT. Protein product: CASRQGAKGQPQHF.

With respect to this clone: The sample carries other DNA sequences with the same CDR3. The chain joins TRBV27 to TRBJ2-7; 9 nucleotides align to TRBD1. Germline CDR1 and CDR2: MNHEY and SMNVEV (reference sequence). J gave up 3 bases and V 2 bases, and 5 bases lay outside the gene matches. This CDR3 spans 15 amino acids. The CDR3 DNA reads TGTGCCAGCAGTTTAACCGGGACAGGGATCTACGAGCAGTACTTC. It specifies CASSLTGTGIYEQYF.

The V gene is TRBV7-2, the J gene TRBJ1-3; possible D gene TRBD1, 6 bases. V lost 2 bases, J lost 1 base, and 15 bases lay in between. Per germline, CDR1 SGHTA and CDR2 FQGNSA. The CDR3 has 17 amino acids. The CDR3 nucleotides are TGTGCCAGCAGCTTAAACAGGGCTACCGTATCTGGAAACACCATATATTTT. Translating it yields CASSLNRATVSGNTIYF.

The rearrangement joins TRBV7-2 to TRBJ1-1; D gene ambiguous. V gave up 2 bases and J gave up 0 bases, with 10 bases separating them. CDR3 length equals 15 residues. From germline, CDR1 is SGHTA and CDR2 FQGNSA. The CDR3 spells CASSLNPGLNTEAFF. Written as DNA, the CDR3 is TGTGCCAGCAGCTTAAACCCGGGGTTGAACACTGAAGCTTTCTTT.

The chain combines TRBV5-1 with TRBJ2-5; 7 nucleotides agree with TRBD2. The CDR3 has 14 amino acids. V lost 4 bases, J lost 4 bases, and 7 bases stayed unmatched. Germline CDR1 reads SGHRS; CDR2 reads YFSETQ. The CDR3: CASSPASGGETQYF. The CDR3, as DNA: TGCGCCAGCAGCCCAGCTAGCGGAGGAGAGACCCAGTACTTC.

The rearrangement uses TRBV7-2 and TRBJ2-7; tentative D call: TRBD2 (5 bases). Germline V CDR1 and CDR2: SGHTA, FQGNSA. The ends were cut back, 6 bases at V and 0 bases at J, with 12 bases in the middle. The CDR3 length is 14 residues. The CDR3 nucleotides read TGTGCCAGCAGTTCGGACTGGAGCTCCTACGAGCAGTACTTC. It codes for CASSSDWSSYEQYF.

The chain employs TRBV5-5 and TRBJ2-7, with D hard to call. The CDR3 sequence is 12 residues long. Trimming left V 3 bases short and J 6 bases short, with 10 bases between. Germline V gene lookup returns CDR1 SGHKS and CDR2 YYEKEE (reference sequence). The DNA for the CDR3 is TGTGCCAGCAGCTCGCCACCACTCGAGCAGTACTTC. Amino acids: CASSSPPLEQYF.

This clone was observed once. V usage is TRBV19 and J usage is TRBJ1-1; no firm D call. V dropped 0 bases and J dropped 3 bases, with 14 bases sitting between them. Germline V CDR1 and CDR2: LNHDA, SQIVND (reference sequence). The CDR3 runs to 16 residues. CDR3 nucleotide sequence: TGTGCCAGTAGTATAGAACGGTGGAGGGAGGACACTGAAGCTTTCTTT. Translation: CASSIERWREDTEAFF.

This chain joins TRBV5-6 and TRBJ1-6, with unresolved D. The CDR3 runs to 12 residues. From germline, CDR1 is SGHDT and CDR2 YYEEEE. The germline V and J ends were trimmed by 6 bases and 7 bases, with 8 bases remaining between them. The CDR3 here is CASTLVNSPLHF. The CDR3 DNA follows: TGTGCCAGCACCCTCGTGAATTCACCCCTCCACTTT.

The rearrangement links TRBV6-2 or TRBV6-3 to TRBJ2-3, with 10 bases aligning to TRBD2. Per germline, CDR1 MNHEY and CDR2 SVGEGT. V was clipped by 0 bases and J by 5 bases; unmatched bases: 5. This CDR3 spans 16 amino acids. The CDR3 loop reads CASSYSAGGPGDTQYF. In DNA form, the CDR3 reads TGTGCCAGCAGTTACTCAGCGGGAGGGCCGGGAGATACGCAGTATTTT.

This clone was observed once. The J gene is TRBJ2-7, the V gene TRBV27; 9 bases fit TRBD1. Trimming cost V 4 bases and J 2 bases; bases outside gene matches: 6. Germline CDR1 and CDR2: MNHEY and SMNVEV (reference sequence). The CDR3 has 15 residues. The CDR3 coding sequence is TGTGCCAGCAGTTCCGGGGACAGGGTTGCCTACGAGCAGTACTTC. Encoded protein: CASSSGDRVAYEQYF.